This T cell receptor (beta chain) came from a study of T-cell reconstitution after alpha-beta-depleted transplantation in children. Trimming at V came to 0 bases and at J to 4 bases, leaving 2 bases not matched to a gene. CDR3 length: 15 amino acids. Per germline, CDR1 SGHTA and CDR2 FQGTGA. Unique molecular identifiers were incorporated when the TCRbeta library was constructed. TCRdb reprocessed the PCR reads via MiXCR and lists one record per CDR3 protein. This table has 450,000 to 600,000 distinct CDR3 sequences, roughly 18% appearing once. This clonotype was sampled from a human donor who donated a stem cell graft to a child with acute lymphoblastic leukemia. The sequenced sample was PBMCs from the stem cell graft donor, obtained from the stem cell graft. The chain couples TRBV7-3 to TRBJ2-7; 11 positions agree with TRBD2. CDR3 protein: CASSLTGLAVYEQYF. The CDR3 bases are TGTGCCAGCAGCTTAACGGGACTAGCGGTTTACGAGCAGTACTTC.